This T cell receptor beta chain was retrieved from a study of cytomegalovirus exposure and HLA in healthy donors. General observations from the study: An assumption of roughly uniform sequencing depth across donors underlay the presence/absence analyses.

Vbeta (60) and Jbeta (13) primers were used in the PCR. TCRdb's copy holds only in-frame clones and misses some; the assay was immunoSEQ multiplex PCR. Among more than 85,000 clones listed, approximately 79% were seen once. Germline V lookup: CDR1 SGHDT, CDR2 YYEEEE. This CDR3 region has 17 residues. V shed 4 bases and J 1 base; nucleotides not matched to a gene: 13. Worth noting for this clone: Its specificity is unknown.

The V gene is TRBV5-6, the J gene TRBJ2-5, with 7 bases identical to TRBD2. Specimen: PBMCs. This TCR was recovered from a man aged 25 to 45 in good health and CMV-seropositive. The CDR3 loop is CASSPAWGTGGQETQYF. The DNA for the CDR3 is TGTGCCAGCAGCCCAGCTTGGGGTACGGGGGGCCAAGAGACCCAGTACTTC.